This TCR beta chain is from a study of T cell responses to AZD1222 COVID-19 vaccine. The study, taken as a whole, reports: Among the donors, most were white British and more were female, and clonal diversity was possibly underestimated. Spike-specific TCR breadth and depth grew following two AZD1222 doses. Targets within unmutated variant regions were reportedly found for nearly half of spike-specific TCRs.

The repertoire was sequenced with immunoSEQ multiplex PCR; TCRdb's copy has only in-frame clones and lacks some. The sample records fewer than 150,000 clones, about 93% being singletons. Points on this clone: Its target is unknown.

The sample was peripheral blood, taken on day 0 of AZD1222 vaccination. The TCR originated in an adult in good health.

CDR3 DNA sequence: TGTGCCATCAGTGAGTCGAAGCTCACAGATACGCAGTATTTT. Encoded protein: CAISESKLTDTQYF. The chain couples TRBV10-3 to TRBJ2-3; D not certain. In germline, CDR1 is ENHRY, CDR2 SYGVKD. The ends were cut back, 0 bases at V and 2 bases at J, with 6 bases in the middle. The CDR3 has 14 amino acids.